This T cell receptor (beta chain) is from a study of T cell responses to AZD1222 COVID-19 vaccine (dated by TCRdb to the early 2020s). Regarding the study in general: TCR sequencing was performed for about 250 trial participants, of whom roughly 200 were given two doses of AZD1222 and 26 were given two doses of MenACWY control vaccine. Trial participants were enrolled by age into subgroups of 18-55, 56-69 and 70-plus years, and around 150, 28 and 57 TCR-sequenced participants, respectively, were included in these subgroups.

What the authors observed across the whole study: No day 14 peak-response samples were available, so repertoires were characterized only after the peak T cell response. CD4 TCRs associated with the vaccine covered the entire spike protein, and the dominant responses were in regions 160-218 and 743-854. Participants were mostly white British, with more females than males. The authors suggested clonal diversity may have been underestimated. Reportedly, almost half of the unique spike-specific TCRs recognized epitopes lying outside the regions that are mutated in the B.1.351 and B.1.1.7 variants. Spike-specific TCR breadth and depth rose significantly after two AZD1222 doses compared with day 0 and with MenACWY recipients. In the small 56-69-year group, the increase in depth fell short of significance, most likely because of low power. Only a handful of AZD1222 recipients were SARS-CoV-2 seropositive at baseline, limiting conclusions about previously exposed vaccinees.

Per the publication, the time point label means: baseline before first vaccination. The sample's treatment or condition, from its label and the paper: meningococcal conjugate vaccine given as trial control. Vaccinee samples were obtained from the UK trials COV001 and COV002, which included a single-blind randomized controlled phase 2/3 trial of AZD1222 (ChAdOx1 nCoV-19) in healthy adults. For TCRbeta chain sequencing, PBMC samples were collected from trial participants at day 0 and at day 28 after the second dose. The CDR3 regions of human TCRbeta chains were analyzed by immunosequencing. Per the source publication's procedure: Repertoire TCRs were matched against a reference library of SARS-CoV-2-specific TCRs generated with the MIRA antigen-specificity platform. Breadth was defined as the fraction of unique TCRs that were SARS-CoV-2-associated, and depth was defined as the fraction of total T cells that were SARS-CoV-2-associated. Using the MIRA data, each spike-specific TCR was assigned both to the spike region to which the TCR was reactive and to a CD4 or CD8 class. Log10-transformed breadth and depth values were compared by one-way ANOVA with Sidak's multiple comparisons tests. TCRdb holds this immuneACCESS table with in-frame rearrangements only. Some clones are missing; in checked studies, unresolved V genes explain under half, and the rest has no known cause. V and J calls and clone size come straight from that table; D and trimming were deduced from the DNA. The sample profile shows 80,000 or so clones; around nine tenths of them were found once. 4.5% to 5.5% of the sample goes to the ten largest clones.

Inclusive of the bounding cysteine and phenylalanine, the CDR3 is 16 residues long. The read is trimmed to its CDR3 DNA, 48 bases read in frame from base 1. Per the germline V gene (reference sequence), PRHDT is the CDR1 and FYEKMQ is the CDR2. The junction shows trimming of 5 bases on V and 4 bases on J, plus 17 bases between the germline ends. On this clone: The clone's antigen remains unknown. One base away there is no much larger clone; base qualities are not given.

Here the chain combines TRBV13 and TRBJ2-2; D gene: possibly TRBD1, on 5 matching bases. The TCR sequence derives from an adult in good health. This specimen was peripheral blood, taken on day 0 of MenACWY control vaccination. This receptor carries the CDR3 CASSPFGGAVTGELFF. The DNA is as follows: TGTGCCAGCAGCCCTTTTGGTGGGGCGGTCACCGGGGAGCTGTTTTTT. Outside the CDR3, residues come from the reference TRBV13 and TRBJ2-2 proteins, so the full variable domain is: AAGVIQSPRHLIKEKRETATLKCYPIPRHDTVYWYQQGPGQDPQFLISFYEKMQSDKGSIPDRFSAQQFSDYHSELNMSSLELGDSALYFCASSPFGGAVTGELFFGEGSRLTVL.